This TCR beta chain was captured in a study of shared clonotypes between healthy human individuals. With 6 bases removed from V and 8 bases from J, the gap between germline ends came to 16 bases. Germline V CDR1 and CDR2: SNHLY, FYNNEI. The length of the CDR3 is 14 residues. As concerns this clone: Its specificity is not known.

TCRdb keeps only in-frame clones here, not all; method: immunoSEQ multiplex PCR. The sample holds 2 million to 3 million clones, 93% seen once. Broader study findings: The study found lower generation probabilities in non-shared clonotypes than in those shared by all four donors.

This sequence was found in a man between 18 and 35 years old in good health. Some clones in this sample may be carry-over from other donors' samples. The chain recombines TRBV2 with TRBJ2-2; D possibly uses TRBD1 or TRBD2 (5 bases each). Sequenced sample: naive CD4+ T cells from PBMCs. Subset denoted: CD45RA+ positively selected. Here the CDR3 reads CASSWDRTPGELFF. In DNA form, the CDR3 reads TGTGCCAGCAGCTGGGACCGGACCCCGGGGGAGCTGTTTTTT.